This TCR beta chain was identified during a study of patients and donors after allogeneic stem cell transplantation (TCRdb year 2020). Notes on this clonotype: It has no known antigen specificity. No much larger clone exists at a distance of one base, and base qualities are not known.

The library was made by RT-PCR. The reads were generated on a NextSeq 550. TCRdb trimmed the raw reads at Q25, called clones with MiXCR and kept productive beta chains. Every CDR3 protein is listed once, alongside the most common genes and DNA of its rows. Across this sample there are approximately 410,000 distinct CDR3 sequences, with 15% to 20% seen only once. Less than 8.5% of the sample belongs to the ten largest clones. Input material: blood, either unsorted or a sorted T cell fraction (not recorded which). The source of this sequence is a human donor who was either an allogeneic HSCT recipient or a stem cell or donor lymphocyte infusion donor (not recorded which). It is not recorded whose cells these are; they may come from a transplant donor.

The DNA sequence is TGTGCCAGCAGTATAGGGGCAGGGGGTAATGAAAAACTGTTTTTT. It translates as CASSIGAGGNEKLFF. The rearrangement joined TRBV12-3 or TRBV12-4 to TRBJ1-4; TRBD1 lines up with 7 middle nucleotides. The CDR3 numbers 15 residues from cysteine through phenylalanine. This entry keeps only the CDR3 DNA: 45 bases, framed from base 1. Trimming takes 5 bases off V and 4 bases off J; junction bases not matched to a gene: 7.